The 20 T cell receptor beta chains in this list originate from one sample, sequenced in a study of cytomegalovirus exposure and HLA in healthy donors. The PCR ran on 60 Vbeta and 13 Jbeta primers. Only in-frame clones appear in the TCRdb table, and some are missing; sequencing was by immunoSEQ multiplex PCR. The sample records 13,000 to 15,000 clones, roughly 63% being singletons. Sequenced: PBMCs. These receptors all stem from a woman in her fifties or sixties in good health and CMV-seropositive.

The chain joins TRBV4-3 to TRBJ1-1, with 7 nucleotides matching TRBD1. V shed 4 bases and J 4 bases; nucleotides not matched to a gene: 15. The CDR3 runs 17 residues. Germline CDR1 reads LGHNA; CDR2 reads YSLEER. The CDR3 sequence: CASSLNLGGAFPTEAFF. CDR3 in DNA: TGCGCCAGCAGCCTCAACCTAGGGGGCGCTTTTCCCACTGAAGCTTTCTTT.

The table lists this clone with a few counts. This chain uses TRBV25-1 with TRBJ2-2; TRBD1 aligns across 11 bases. The CDR3 length is 15 residues. V trimming: 3 bases; J trimming: 5 bases; junction bases outside the gene matches: 2. Germline loops: CDR1 MGHDK, CDR2 SYGVNS. CDR3 nucleotides: TGTGCCAGCAGTGAGGGACAGGGGGAAACCGGGGAGCTGTTTTTT. It is translated as CASSEGQGETGELFF.

V usage is TRBV28 and J usage is TRBJ1-5; D perhaps matches TRBD1 (6 bases). Germline loops: CDR1 MDHEN, CDR2 SYDVKM. The CDR3 runs 14 residues. V was clipped by 3 bases and J by 7 bases, with 13 bases between them. CDR3 DNA: TGTGCCAGCAGTTTCCCCAGGGGCAGACAGCCCCAGCATTTT. Its translation: CASSFPRGRQPQHF.

This clone has only a few counts. The CDR3 DNA is TGCGCCAGCTCCCCGGGTGGTGAGCAGTTCTTC. Translated, it gives CASSPGGEQFF. The chain couples TRBV5-1 to TRBJ2-1; D unclear. CDR1 is SGHRS and CDR2 is YFSETQ in the germline V gene. This CDR3 is built from 11 residues. Trimming removed 7 bases at V and 9 bases at J, with 11 bases between.

A few counts support this clone. This rearrangement joins TRBV7-2 to TRBJ2-7; D ambiguous. This CDR3 comprises 12 residues. CDR1 SGHTA and CDR2 FQGNSA come from the germline V gene. With 8 bases removed from V and 3 bases from J, the gap between germline ends came to 11 bases. The CDR3 region is CASSDSYYEQYF. CDR3 DNA: TGTGCCAGCTCTGACTCCTACTACGAGCAGTACTTC.

This chain uses TRBV4-2 with TRBJ1-2; maybe TRBD1 (5 bases). The CDR3 totals 15 residues. From germline, CDR1 is LGHNA and CDR2 YNFKEQ. The germline V and J ends were trimmed by 0 bases and 8 bases, with 16 bases remaining between them. The CDR3 sequence is CASSQEEGRGVGYTF. CDR3 nucleotides: TGTGCCAGCAGCCAAGAGGAGGGAAGGGGCGTCGGCTACACCTTC.

This chain connects TRBV20-1 to TRBJ1-1; D perhaps matches TRBD1 (5 bases). The CDR3 consists of 11 residues. Trimming pared 5 bases from V and 7 bases from J, leaving 11 bases between. The germline gives CDR1 DFQATT, CDR2 SNEGSKA (reference sequence). The CDR3 here is CSAPRTGEAFF. DNA for the CDR3: TGCAGTGCTCCACGAACAGGTGAAGCTTTCTTT.

Only a few counts were recorded for this clone. The chain employs TRBV4-2 and TRBJ2-7; 10 nucleotides align to TRBD2. Losses at the gene ends were 1 base for V and 0 bases for J; bases not matched to a gene: 0. Germline CDR1 is LGHNA and CDR2 is YNFKEQ. The CDR3 has 15 amino acids. CDR3 loop: CASSQGLAGSYEQYF. In nucleotides, the CDR3 is TGTGCCAGCAGCCAAGGACTAGCGGGCTCCTACGAGCAGTACTTC.

The V gene is TRBV29-1, the J gene TRBJ2-2; 9 bases are shared with TRBD1. The CDR3 is 14 residues long. Trimming cost V 7 bases and J 8 bases; bases outside gene matches: 11. Germline CDR1 is SQVTM and CDR2 is ANQGSEA. CDR3 sequence: CSARTGGTLGELFF. CDR3 bases: TGCAGCGCCCGAACAGGGGGCACCCTGGGGGAGCTGTTTTTT.

V usage is TRBV29-1 and J usage is TRBJ1-1, with D perhaps matching TRBD1 (6 bases). The germline V gene has CDR1 SQVTM and CDR2 ANQGSEA. Trimming shortened V by 7 bases and J by 11 bases, and 20 bases separated the two germline ends. CDR3 length: 12 amino acids. CDR3 sequence: CSGGHEVIGAFF. In DNA, the CDR3 is TGCAGCGGGGGACATGAAGTAATCGGGGCTTTCTTT. Supplemented by reference TRBV29-1 and TRBJ1-1, the full variable domain reads SAVISQKPSRDICQRGTSLTIQCQVDSQVTMMFWYRQQPGQSLTLIATANQGSEATYESGFVIDKFPISRPNLTFSTLTVSNMSPEDSSIYLCSGGHEVIGAFFGQGTRLTVV.

The J gene is TRBJ2-7, the V gene TRBV15; no clear D. The CDR3 sequence is 12 residues long. The V end was cut by 0 bases, the J end by 3 bases, with 3 bases between. CDR1 is LNHNV, CDR2 YYDKDF, per germline (reference sequence). For the CDR3, the DNA is TGTGCCACCAGCAGAGATAGCTACGAGCAGTACTTC. Translation: CATSRDSYEQYF.

The rearrangement joins TRBV27 to TRBJ2-7; a possible D gene is TRBD2 (6 bases). The CDR3 covers 11 residues. Germline CDR1 MNHEY, CDR2 SMNVEV (reference sequence). Trimming left V 7 bases short and J 9 bases short, with 13 bases between. This CDR3 is CASMEGSGQYF. CDR3 bases: TGTGCCAGCATGGAGGGGTCCGGGCAGTACTTC.

This clone was recorded once. The chain is built from TRBV10-3 and TRBJ1-4, with TRBD1 matching over 7 bases. The CDR3 has 15 amino acids. Germline lookup yields CDR1 ENHRY and CDR2 SYGVKD. V lost 0 bases to trimming and J lost 5 bases; unmatched junction nucleotides: 3. The DNA for the CDR3 is TGTGCCATCAGTGAGTCGGGACAGCAAAATGAAAAACTGTTTTTT. Translated, it gives CAISESGQQNEKLFF.

This clone is medium-sized in the sample. V usage is TRBV6-6 and J usage is TRBJ1-5; D perhaps matches TRBD1 (5 bases). Germline CDR1 is MNHNY and CDR2 is SVGAGI (reference sequence). The CDR3 runs 13 residues. V gave up 7 bases and J gave up 6 bases, with 13 bases separating them. The CDR3 region has the DNA TGTGCCAGCAAAGGAGGGGCCATTCAGCCCCAGCATTTT. Residues: CASKGGAIQPQHF.

The V call is TRBV30, the J call TRBJ1-6; no clear D gene. The V and J ends lost 4 bases and 12 bases respectively, with 13 bases between them. CDR1 and CDR2 (germline): GTSNPN, SVGIG (reference sequence). The length of the CDR3 is 12 residues. CDR3 sequence reads: CAWNVGSGPLHF. The CDR3 region has the DNA TGTGCCTGGAATGTGGGGAGCGGACCCCTCCACTTT. The variable domain in full, with the rest retrieved from reference TRBV30 and TRBJ1-6, is SQTIHQWPATLVQPVGSPLSLECTVEGTSNPNLYWYRQAAGRGLQLLFYSVGIGQISSEVPQNLSASRPQDRQFILSSKKLLLSDSGFYLCAWNVGSGPLHFGNGTRLTVT.

Comments on this clone: At the DNA level, this CDR3 is encoded by other sequences in the same sample as well. The chain links TRBV7-9 to TRBJ1-1; D unresolved. Trimming left V 1 base short and J 0 bases short, with 3 bases between. The CDR3 covers 13 residues. The V gene's germline CDR1 is SEHNR and CDR2 FQNEAQ (reference sequence). Here the CDR3 reads CASSLDMNTEAFF. CDR3 DNA: TGTGCCAGCAGCTTAGATATGAACACTGAAGCTTTCTTT. The complete variable domain, with remaining parts taken from reference TRBV7-9 and TRBJ1-1, reads DTGVSQNPRHKITKRGQNVTFRCDPISEHNRLYWYRQTLGQGPEFLTYFQNEAQLEKSRLLSDRFSAERPKGSFSTLEIQRTEQGDSAMYLCASSLDMNTEAFFGQGTRLTVV.

The chain employs TRBV29-1 and TRBJ2-5, with unresolved D. The V and J ends lost 6 bases and 2 bases respectively, with 13 bases between them. The CDR3 has 13 amino acids. Germline CDR1 SQVTM, CDR2 ANQGSEA. The CDR3 DNA reads as TGCAGCGTGGCCGTGGCTCCTCAAGAGACCCAGTACTTC. This sequence encodes CSVAVAPQETQYF.

The chain links TRBV19 to TRBJ2-1, with D unresolved. CDR3 size: 11 residues. With 4 bases removed from V and 4 bases from J, the gap between germline ends came to 2 bases. CDR1 LNHDA and CDR2 SQIVND come from the germline V gene (reference sequence). CDR3 sequence (DNA): TGTGCCAGTAGTACGTACAATGAGCAGTTCTTC. It yields the protein CASSTYNEQFF.

The gene calls are TRBV29-1 and TRBJ2-1; possibly TRBD2 for D (6 bases). CDR1 is SQVTM and CDR2 is ANQGSEA in the germline V gene. V dropped 2 bases and J dropped 10 bases, with 12 bases sitting between them. CDR3 length: 12 residues. The CDR3 bases are TGCAGCGTTGAAATCCGGGAGTGGGAGCAGTTCTTC. It encodes CSVEIREWEQFF.

The V gene is TRBV18, the J gene TRBJ1-1; no clear D. Germline lookup yields CDR1 KGHSH and CDR2 LQKENI. This CDR3 is 13 amino acids long. Trimming took 6 bases from V and 4 from J, leaving 12 bases between them. CDR3 loop: CASSVKEGTEAFF. CDR3 in DNA: TGTGCCAGCTCCGTCAAGGAGGGCACTGAAGCTTTCTTT.